What follows is one T cell receptor (beta chain) and its context. Its specificity is unknown. PCR amplification relied on 60 Vbeta primers (plus 13 Jbeta primers). Method: immunoSEQ multiplex PCR; TCRdb's copy keeps in-frame clones and lacks some. The table includes about 80,000 clones, roughly three quarters detected once. This entry belongs to a study of cytomegalovirus exposure and HLA in healthy donors. V gave up 3 bases and J gave up 5 bases; unmatched junction bases: 3. The CDR3 has 15 residues. Germline V gene sequence: CDR1 MGHRA, CDR2 YSYEKL. Whole-study findings and limits: TCR beta V- and J-gene trimming was later associated with a missense DCLRE1C variant. Some V segments could not be told apart, so they were left out, TRBV6-2 and TRBV6-3 among them.

The chain recombines TRBV4-1 with TRBJ2-1, with 11 bases fitting TRBD2. This clonotype originated in a woman in her 50s in good health and CMV-seropositive. The sequenced material came from PBMCs. The CDR3 protein is CASSQPTSGDNEQFF. The CDR3 DNA is TGCGCCAGCAGCCAGCCGACTAGCGGGGACAATGAGCAGTTCTTC.